The rows below give T cell receptor beta chains drawn from one sample of a study of cytomegalovirus exposure and HLA in healthy donors. Only in-frame clones appear in the TCRdb table, and some are missing; sequencing was by immunoSEQ multiplex PCR. The sample has around 120,000 clones, 70% to 80% seen once. Sequencing input: PBMCs. All receptors derive from a woman aged 40 to 50 in good health and CMV-seropositive. CDR3s include the opening cysteine and the closing phenylalanine or tryptophan. The D gene is left open where the match is weak. A row's size may be missing; if present it is once, few, many or a size class.

15 . TRBJ1-6 TRBV6-4 TRBD1 CASKPGQGSNSPLHF TGTGCCAGCAAGCCGGGACAGGGGAGCAATTCACCCCTCCACTTT
16 . TRBJ2-1 TRBV7-2 TRBD2 CASSKNSGSSYNEQFF TGTGCCAGCAGCAAGAACAGCGGGAGCTCCTACAATGAGCAGTTCTTC
14 . TRBJ2-7 TRBV5-6 TRBD1 CASSRGQGIHEQYF TGTGCCAGCAGCAGAGGACAGGGCATCCACGAGCAGTACTTC
17 . TRBJ2-3 TRBV4-1 TRBD2 CASSQDRLAGASDTQYF TGCGCCAGCAGCCAAGATCGACTAGCGGGTGCTTCAGATACGCAGTATTTT
17 . TRBJ2-7 TRBV5-1 TRBD2 CASSPPTSGGKAYEQYF TGCGCCAGCAGCCCCCCGACTAGCGGGGGGAAGGCTTACGAGCAGTACTTC
18 . TRBJ2-3 TRBV5-8 . CASSLYTSAPRGTDTQYF TGTGCCAGCAGCTTGTACACCAGCGCCCCCCGGGGCACAGATACGCAGTATTTT
14 medium-sized TRBJ1-3 TRBV18 . CASSPRENGNTIYF TGTGCCAGCTCACCCAGGGAAAATGGAAACACCATATATTTT
14 few TRBJ1-1 TRBV5-6 . CASSPGIKNTEAFF TGTGCCAGCAGCCCCGGGATCAAGAACACTGAAGCTTTCTTT
14 once TRBJ1-1 TRBV5-1 . CASSPGTYNTEAFF TGCGCCAGCAGCCCCGGGACATATAACACTGAAGCTTTCTTT
11 . TRBJ2-7 TRBV6-5 . CASSYLNEQYF TGTGCCAGCAGTTATTTAAACGAGCAGTACTTC
14 few TRBJ2-1 TRBV7-2 . CASRDGGGYNEQFF TGTGCCAGCAGGGATGGGGGGGGCTATAATGAGCAGTTCTTC
14 . TRBJ1-1 TRBV11-2 . CASSTRRVGTEAFF TGTGCCAGCAGCACTCGGAGGGTAGGCACTGAAGCTTTCTTT
16 once TRBJ2-7 TRBV11-1 TRBD1 CASSSAGQGRTYEQYF TGTGCCAGCAGCTCCGCCGGACAGGGAAGAACCTACGAGCAGTACTTC
14 . TRBJ1-2 TRBV29-1 TRBD1 CSVFGQGAGYGYTF TGCAGCGTTTTCGGACAGGGGGCGGGCTATGGCTACACCTTC
16 . TRBJ2-7 TRBV4-2 TRBD2 CASSQRSTSLDYEQYF TGTGCCAGCAGCCAACGATCGACTAGCCTAGACTACGAGCAGTACTTC
11 . TRBJ2-7 TRBV6-1 . CASGTVYEQYF TGTGCCAGCGGCACAGTCTACGAGCAGTACTTC
15 . TRBJ1-2 TRBV7-9 . CASSPQAGNNYGYTF TGTGCCAGCAGCCCCCAGGCGGGGAATAACTATGGCTACACCTTC
13 few TRBJ1-1 TRBV4-1 TRBD1 CASSQETGGEAFF TGCGCCAGCAGCCAAGAGACAGGGGGTGAAGCTTTCTTT
14 . TRBJ2-1 TRBV2 . CASSGSRVGNEQFF TGTGCCAGCAGTGGATCCAGGGTCGGCAATGAGCAGTTCTTC
12 . TRBJ1-1 TRBV29-1 TRBD1 CSVGQGDTEAFF TGCAGCGTCGGACAGGGCGACACTGAAGCTTTCTTT
15 . TRBJ1-2 TRBV6-1 TRBD1 CASSESDRAFGGYTF TGTGCCAGCAGTGAGTCGGACAGGGCATTTGGTGGCTACACCTTC
13 . TRBJ2-7 TRBV7-2 . CASRPGESYEQYF TGTGCCAGCCGTCCCGGGGAGTCCTACGAGCAGTACTTC
11 . TRBJ1-1 TRBV29-1 TRBD1 CSVRQGGEAFF TGCAGCGTAAGGCAGGGGGGTGAAGCTTTCTTT
16 few TRBJ2-1 TRBV5-1 . CASSSLARRSYNEQFF TGCGCCAGCAGCTCCCTCGCCAGGAGGTCTTACAATGAGCAGTTCTTC
15 . TRBJ2-1 TRBV9 TRBD2 CASSLSSGGYNEQFF TGTGCCAGCAGCTTGTCTAGCGGGGGATACAATGAGCAGTTCTTC
16 . TRBJ1-5 TRBV6-6 TRBD1 CASSPQGASSNQPQHF TGTGCCAGCAGCCCTCAGGGGGCAAGTAGCAATCAGCCCCAGCATTTT
15 . TRBJ1-5 TRBV5-1 . CASKSEVGGNQPQHF TGCGCCAGCAAAAGCGAGGTCGGAGGCAATCAGCCCCAGCATTTT
15 . TRBJ2-1 TRBV7-2 TRBD2 CASRRVAGGKNEQFF TGTGCCAGCAGGAGGGTAGCGGGGGGGAAGAATGAGCAGTTCTTC
14 . TRBJ1-2 TRBV9 . CASSVGKGVFGYTF TGTGCCAGCAGCGTAGGGAAGGGGGTTTTTGGCTACACCTTC
15 . TRBJ2-1 TRBV5-1 TRBD2 CASSLTSGGYNEQFF TGCGCCAGCAGCTTAACTAGCGGGGGCTACAATGAGCAGTTCTTC
15 . TRBJ1-2 TRBV11-2 TRBD1 CASSSRDRVDYGYPF TGTGCCAGCAGCTCCCGGGACAGGGTGGACTATGGCTACCCCTTC
16 once TRBJ2-3 TRBV19 . CASSFSSAASTDTQYF TGTGCCAGTAGTTTCTCCTCAGCGGCTAGCACAGATACGCAGTATTTT
14 . TRBJ1-4 TRBV7-2 TRBD1 CASSSWDRGRELFF TGTGCCAGCAGCTCGTGGGACAGGGGTCGGGAACTGTTTTTT
12 . TRBJ1-6 TRBV27 . CARTGSNSPLHF TGTGCCAGGACGGGGTCTAATTCACCCCTCCACTTT
15 once TRBJ2-1 TRBV6-1 TRBD2 CASRVGLAGIDEQFF TGTGCCAGCAGAGTGGGACTAGCGGGGATAGATGAGCAGTTCTTC
12 . TRBJ1-3 TRBV25-1 . CASTSQGNTIYF TGTGCCAGCACATCACAGGGAAACACCATATATTTT
16 . TRBJ2-1 TRBV7-8 TRBD2 CASSPPAGLDYNEQFF TGTGCCAGCAGCCCACCCGCCGGACTAGACTACAATGAGCAGTTCTTC
13 few TRBJ2-2 TRBV7-9 . CASSSRVSGELFF TGTGCCAGCAGCTCCCGGGTATCCGGGGAGCTGTTTTTT
11 . TRBJ2-3 TRBV19 . CASIHEGTQYF TGTGCCAGTATTCACGAGGGTACGCAGTATTTT
13 . TRBJ1-2 TRBV6-5 TRBD1 CASSYRDRGGYTF TGTGCCAGCAGTTACCGGGACAGAGGCGGCTACACCTTC
15 once TRBJ2-7 TRBV5-1 TRBD1 CASSVQRQGNYEQYF TGCGCCAGCAGCGTCCAGCGACAGGGCAACTACGAGCAGTACTTC